This is a list of T cell receptor beta chains from one sample in a study of cytomegalovirus exposure and HLA in healthy donors. Assay used: immunoSEQ multiplex PCR; TCRdb lists only in-frame clones, some missing. This table holds 90,000 to 130,000 clones. The sample taken for sequencing was PBMCs. These TCRs come from a man aged 30 to 39 in good health and CMV-seronegative. Both conserved end residues are part of each CDR3. The D gene is left open where the match is weak.

TRBD2 TRBJ2-2 TRBV2 CASSGGTSFSGELFF TGTGCCAGCAGTGGCGGGACTAGCTTTAGTGGGGAGCTGTTTTTT
- TRBJ2-1 TRBV6-5 CASSYQGNRYNEQFF TGTGCCAGCAGTTACCAGGGTAATAGGTACAATGAGCAGTTCTTC
- TRBJ2-2 TRBV5-1 CASSLGGFLNTGELFF TGCGCCAGCAGCTTGGGAGGATTCCTGAACACCGGGGAGCTGTTTTTT
TRBD2 TRBJ2-7 TRBV7-2 CASSPTSGGSYEQYF TGTGCCAGCAGCCCAACTAGCGGGGGGTCCTACGAGCAGTACTTC
- TRBJ1-2 TRBV11-2 CASSPFTANYGYTF TGTGCCAGCAGCCCATTTACAGCTAACTATGGCTACACCTTC
TRBD2 TRBJ2-3 TRBV11-3 CASRSSGAGTQYF TGTGCCAGCAGATCTAGCGGGGCGGGTACGCAGTATTTT
TRBD1 TRBJ1-5 TRBV28 CASSWTGGSNQPQHF TGTGCCAGCAGTTGGACAGGGGGCAGCAATCAGCCCCAGCATTTT
- TRBJ1-3 TRBV10-3 CATDGGSSGNTIYF TGTGCCACCGACGGGGGATCCTCTGGAAACACCATATATTTT
- TRBJ1-1 TRBV5-1 CASSYQGWNTEAFF TGCGCCAGCAGCTACCAGGGGTGGAACACTGAAGCTTTCTTT
- TRBJ2-2 TRBV7-9 CASSLLGKRDTGELFF TGTGCCAGCAGCTTATTGGGGAAGAGGGACACCGGGGAGCTGTTTTTT
- TRBJ1-2 TRBV5-1 CASSLVGEKGYTF TGCGCCAGCAGCTTGGTTGGGGAGAAGGGCTACACCTTC
- TRBJ2-5 TRBV10-3 CAISEPYEETQYF TGTGCCATCAGTGAGCCCTACGAAGAGACCCAGTACTTC
TRBD2 TRBJ2-1 TRBV5-1 CASSLGLANEQFF TGCGCCAGCAGCTTGGGACTAGCCAATGAGCAGTTCTTC
TRBD2 TRBJ2-7 TRBV5-1 CASSSHLRGVTYEQYF TGCGCCAGCAGCTCCCACCTCCGGGGGGTCACCTACGAGCAGTACTTC
TRBD1 TRBJ1-1 TRBV11-2 CASSLTGVGAFF TGTGCCAGCAGCCTGACAGGGGTTGGAGCTTTCTTT
- TRBJ1-1 TRBV5-1 CASSLASSGISKAFF TGCGCCAGCAGCTTGGCCTCCTCGGGTATTAGTAAGGCTTTCTTT
- TRBJ2-3 TRBV7-2 CASSSRGLYDTQYF TGTGCCAGCAGCTCTCGAGGACTATACGATACGCAGTATTTT
TRBD2 TRBJ2-2 TRBV7-2 CASRRSGGNTGELFF TGTGCCAGCCGCCGATCGGGGGGGAACACCGGGGAGCTGTTTTTT
TRBD2 TRBJ2-5 TRBV18 CASSPRTSQETQYF TGTGCCAGCTCACCGCGGACTAGCCAAGAGACCCAGTACTTC
- TRBJ2-1 TRBV30 CAWSVQVGQFF TGTGCCTGGAGTGTACAGGTGGGCCAGTTCTTC
- TRBJ1-4 TRBV7-9 CASSFRGDTEKLFF TGTGCCAGCAGCTTTCGGGGGGATACTGAAAAACTGTTTTTT
- TRBJ2-7 TRBV18 CASSPYSLSYEQYF TGTGCCAGCTCACCATACAGTCTCTCCTACGAGCAGTACTTC
TRBD1 TRBJ2-2 TRBV19 CASSAGGPGNTGELFF TGTGCCAGTAGCGCAGGGGGCCCGGGGAACACCGGGGAGCTGTTTTTT
- TRBJ2-2 TRBV7-9 CANSLERGGNTGELFF TGTGCCAACAGCTTAGAACGAGGGGGAAACACCGGGGAGCTGTTTTTT
TRBD1 TRBJ1-2 TRBV6-5 CASREPGGLNYGYTF TGTGCCAGCAGGGAACCAGGGGGCTTAAACTATGGCTACACCTTC
TRBD2 TRBJ2-7 TRBV25-1 CAPHRGGKSNEQYF TGTGCCCCCCATCGGGGAGGGAAGAGCAACGAGCAGTACTTC
TRBD2 TRBJ2-3 TRBV2 CASTPWAGESDAQYF TGTGCCAGCACCCCGTGGGCGGGGGAGTCAGATGCGCAGTATTTT
- TRBJ1-5 TRBV6-6 CASILSSNQPQHF TGTGCCAGCATCTTAAGCAGCAATCAGCCCCAGCATTTT
TRBD1 TRBJ1-2 TRBV7-9 CASSLGTGDGYTF TGTGCCAGCAGCTTAGGGACAGGGGACGGCTACACCTTC
- TRBJ1-1 TRBV5-1 CASSVSTVNTEAFF TGCGCCAGCAGCGTCTCGACAGTGAACACTGAAGCTTTCTTT
TRBD2 TRBJ2-7 TRBV7-2 CASSLAGRGNEQYF TGTGCCAGCAGCTTAGCGGGGCGGGGGAACGAGCAGTACTTC
- TRBJ2-7 TRBV30 CAWTKAGGPNEQYF TGTGCCTGGACCAAGGCAGGGGGGCCGAACGAGCAGTACTTC
TRBD2 TRBJ2-7 TRBV19 CASSSRSSRLAVSEQYF TGTGCCAGTAGTTCAAGGAGCTCCCGACTAGCGGTAAGCGAGCAGTACTTC
- TRBJ1-2 TRBV5-1 CASSLVAGPIYGYTF TGCGCCAGCAGCTTGGTTGCAGGGCCCATCTATGGCTACACCTTC
TRBD1 TRBJ2-7 TRBV10-2 CASSWDRVGSYEQYF TGCGCCAGCAGTTGGGACAGGGTGGGGTCCTACGAGCAGTACTTC
- TRBJ1-4 TRBV4-3 CASSQLTGHNEKLFF TGCGCCAGCAGCCAGTTGACAGGCCATAATGAAAAACTGTTTTTT
- TRBJ2-1 TRBV14 CASSQLTGQIYNEQFF TGTGCCAGCAGCCAATTAACCGGACAGATCTACAATGAGCAGTTCTTC
- TRBJ2-7 TRBV2 CASDGSYYEQYF TGTGCCAGCGACGGGTCTTATTACGAGCAGTACTTC
- TRBJ2-2 TRBV9 CASSVQGGDTGELFF TGTGCCAGCAGCGTACAGGGAGGCGACACCGGGGAGCTGTTTTTT
TRBD2 TRBJ2-3 TRBV5-1 CASSSDRRLAGITDTQYF TGCGCCAGCAGCTCCGATCGCCGACTAGCGGGTATCACAGATACGCAGTATTTT
- TRBJ2-1 TRBV6-5 CASSYSYGFSGEQFF TGTGCCAGCAGTTACTCTTACGGTTTTTCGGGTGAGCAGTTCTTC